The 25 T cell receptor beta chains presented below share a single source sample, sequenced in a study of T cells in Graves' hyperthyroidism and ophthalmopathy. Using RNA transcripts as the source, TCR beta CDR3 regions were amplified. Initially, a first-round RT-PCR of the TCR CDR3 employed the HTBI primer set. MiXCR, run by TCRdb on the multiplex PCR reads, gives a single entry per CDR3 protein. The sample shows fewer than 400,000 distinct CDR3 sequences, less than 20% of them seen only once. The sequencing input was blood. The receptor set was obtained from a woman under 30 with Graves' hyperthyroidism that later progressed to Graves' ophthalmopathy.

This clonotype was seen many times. The CDR3 coding sequence is TGTGCCAGCAGTTTTTTGCAGGGGAGCTCCTATAATTCACCCCTCCACTTT. As protein: CASSFLQGSSYNSPLHF. This rearrangement joins TRBV28 to TRBJ1-6, with TRBD1 as a possible D gene (6 bases). The CDR3 totals 17 residues. CDR1 is MDHEN and CDR2 is SYDVKM in the germline V gene. The V end lost 3 bases, the J end lost 0 bases, and 12 bases lay between the germline ends.

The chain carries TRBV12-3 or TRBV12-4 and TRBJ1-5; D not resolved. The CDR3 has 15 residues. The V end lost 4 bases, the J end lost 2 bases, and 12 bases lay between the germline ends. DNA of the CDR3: TGTGCCAGCAGTTGGGCGGGGTCGGGCAATCAGCCCCAGCATTTT. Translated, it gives CASSWAGSGNQPQHF.

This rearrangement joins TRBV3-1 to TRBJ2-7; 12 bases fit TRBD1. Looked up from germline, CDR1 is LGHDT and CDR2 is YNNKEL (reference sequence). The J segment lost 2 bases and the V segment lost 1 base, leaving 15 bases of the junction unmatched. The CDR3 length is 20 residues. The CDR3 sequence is CASSQGVLKPGTGGPYEQYF. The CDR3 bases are TGTGCCAGCAGCCAAGGTGTCCTAAAACCCGGGACAGGGGGCCCCTACGAGCAGTACTTC.

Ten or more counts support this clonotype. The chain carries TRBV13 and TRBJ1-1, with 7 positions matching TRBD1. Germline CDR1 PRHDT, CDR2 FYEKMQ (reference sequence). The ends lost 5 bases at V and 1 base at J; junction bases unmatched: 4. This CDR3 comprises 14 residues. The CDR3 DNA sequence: TGTGCCAGCAGCATCCGGACAGGGAACACTGAAGCTTTCTTT. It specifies CASSIRTGNTEAFF.

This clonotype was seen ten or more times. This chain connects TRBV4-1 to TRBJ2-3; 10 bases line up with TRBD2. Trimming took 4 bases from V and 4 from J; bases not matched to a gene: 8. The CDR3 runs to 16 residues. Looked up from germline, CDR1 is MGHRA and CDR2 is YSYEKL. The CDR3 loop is CASSPSLAGAADTQYF. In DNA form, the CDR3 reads TGCGCCAGCAGCCCTTCTCTAGCGGGAGCGGCAGATACGCAGTATTTT.

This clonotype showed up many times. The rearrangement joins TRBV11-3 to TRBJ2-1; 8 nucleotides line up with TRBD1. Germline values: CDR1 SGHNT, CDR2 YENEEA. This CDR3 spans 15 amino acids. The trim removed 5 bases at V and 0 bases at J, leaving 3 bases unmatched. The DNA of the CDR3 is TGTGCCAGCAGCCAGGACAGGGCCTCCTACAATGAGCAGTTCTTC. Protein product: CASSQDRASYNEQFF.

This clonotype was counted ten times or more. The chain's CDR3 is CASSPSGYFYGYTF. DNA of the CDR3: TGTGCCAGCAGTCCCTCGGGGTATTTCTATGGCTACACCTTC. V gene TRBV28 combines with J gene TRBJ1-2; D ambiguous. V was shortened by 5 bases and J by 4 bases, with 14 bases between the two germline ends. This CDR3 is built from 14 residues. Germline CDR1 and CDR2: MDHEN and SYDVKM.

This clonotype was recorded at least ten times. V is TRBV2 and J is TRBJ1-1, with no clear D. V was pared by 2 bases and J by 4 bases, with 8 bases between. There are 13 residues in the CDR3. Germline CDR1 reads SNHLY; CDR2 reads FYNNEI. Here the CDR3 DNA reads TGTGCCAGCAGTGAAAACTGGGGCACTGAAGCTTTCTTT. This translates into CASSENWGTEAFF.

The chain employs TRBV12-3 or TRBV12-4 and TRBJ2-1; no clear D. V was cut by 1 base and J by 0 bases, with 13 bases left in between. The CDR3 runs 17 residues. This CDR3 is CASSLEVASSSYNEQFF. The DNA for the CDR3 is TGTGCCAGCAGTTTAGAGGTAGCAAGTAGCTCCTACAATGAGCAGTTCTTC.

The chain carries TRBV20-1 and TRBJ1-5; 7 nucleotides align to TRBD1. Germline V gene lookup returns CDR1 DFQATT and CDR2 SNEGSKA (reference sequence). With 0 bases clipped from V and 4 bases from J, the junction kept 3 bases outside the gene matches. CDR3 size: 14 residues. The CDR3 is CSARDPRGNQPQHF. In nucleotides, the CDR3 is TGCAGTGCTAGAGATCCCAGGGGGAATCAGCCCCAGCATTTT.

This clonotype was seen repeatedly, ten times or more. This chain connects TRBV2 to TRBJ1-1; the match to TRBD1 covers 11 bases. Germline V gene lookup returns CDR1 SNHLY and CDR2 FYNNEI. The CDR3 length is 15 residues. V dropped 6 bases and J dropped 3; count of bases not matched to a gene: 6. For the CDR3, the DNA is TGTGCCAGCAGCCGTGGGACAGGGGGTTACACTGAAGCTTTCTTT. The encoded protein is CASSRGTGGYTEAFF.

The CDR3 spells CASSVDQGNQPQHF. CDR3 nucleotide sequence: TGTGCCAGCAGCGTAGACCAGGGTAATCAGCCCCAGCATTTT. The chain recombines TRBV9 with TRBJ1-5; D is possibly TRBD1 (5 bases). The CDR3 contains 14 residues. From germline, CDR1 is SGDLS and CDR2 YYNGEE. The germline V and J ends were trimmed by 0 bases and 4 bases, with 8 bases remaining between them.

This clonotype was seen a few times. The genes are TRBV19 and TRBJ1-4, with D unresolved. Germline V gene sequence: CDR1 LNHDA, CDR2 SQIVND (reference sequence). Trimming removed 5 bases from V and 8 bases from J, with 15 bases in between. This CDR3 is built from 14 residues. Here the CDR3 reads CASSPPLRVEKLFF. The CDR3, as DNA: TGTGCCAGTAGTCCGCCGTTAAGGGTCGAAAAACTGTTTTTT. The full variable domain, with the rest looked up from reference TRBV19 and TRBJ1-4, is DGGITQSPKYLFRKEGQNVTLSCEQNLNHDAMYWYRQDPGQGLRLIYYSQIVNDFQKGDIAEGYSVSREKKESFPLTVTSAQKNPTAFYLCASSPPLRVEKLFFGSGTQLSVL.

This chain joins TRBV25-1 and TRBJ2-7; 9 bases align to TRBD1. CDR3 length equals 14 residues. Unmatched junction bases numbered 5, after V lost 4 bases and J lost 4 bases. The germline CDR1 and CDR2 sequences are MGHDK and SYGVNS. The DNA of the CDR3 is TGTGCCAGCAGTGCCTGGGACAGGGAATACGAGCAGTACTTC. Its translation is CASSAWDREYEQYF.

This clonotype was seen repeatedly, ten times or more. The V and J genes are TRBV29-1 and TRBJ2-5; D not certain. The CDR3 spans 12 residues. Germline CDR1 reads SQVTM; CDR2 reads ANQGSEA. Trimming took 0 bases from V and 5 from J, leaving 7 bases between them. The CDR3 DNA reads TGCAGCGTTGAAGAAGTGGGGGAGACCCAGTACTTC. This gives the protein CSVEEVGETQYF.

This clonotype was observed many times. The CDR3: CASSPRDTYYEQYF. CDR3 DNA sequence: TGTGCCAGCAGTCCCCGGGACACGTACTACGAGCAGTACTTC. The chain is built from TRBV12-3 or TRBV12-4 and TRBJ2-7, with a possible D match to TRBD1 (6 bases). CDR3 length: 14 amino acids. Trimming removed 5 bases from V and 3 bases from J, with 14 bases in between.

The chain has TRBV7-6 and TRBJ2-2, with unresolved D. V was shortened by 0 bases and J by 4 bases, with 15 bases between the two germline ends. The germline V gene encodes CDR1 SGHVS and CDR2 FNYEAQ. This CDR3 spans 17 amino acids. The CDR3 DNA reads TGTGCCAGCAGCTTAGCGATTTATGCGGACCCCACCGGGGAGCTGTTTTTT. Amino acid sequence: CASSLAIYADPTGELFF.

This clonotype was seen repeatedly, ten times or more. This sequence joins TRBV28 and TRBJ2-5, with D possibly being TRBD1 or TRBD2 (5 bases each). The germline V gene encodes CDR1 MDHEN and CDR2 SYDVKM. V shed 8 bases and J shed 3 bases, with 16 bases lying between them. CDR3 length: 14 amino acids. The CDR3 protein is CASRRDPQEETQYF. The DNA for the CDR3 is TGTGCCAGCCGACGGGACCCCCAAGAAGAGACCCAGTACTTC.

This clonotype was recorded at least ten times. For the CDR3, the DNA is TGTGCCAGCAGCCCGGGACAGCTGATAAACACTGAAGCTTTCTTT. Its translation is CASSPGQLINTEAFF. This chain connects TRBV3-1 to TRBJ1-1; 7 nucleotides match TRBD1. V gave up 4 bases and J gave up 2 bases; unmatched junction bases: 7. The germline gives CDR1 LGHDT, CDR2 YNNKEL (reference sequence). This CDR3 comprises 15 residues.

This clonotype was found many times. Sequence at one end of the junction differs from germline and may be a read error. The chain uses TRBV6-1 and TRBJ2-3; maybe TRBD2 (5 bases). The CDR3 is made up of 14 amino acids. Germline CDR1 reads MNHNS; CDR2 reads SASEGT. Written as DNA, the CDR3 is TGTGCCAGCAGTGCGACGGGCCGGGGAGATCCGCAGTATTTT. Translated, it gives CASSATGRGDPQYF.

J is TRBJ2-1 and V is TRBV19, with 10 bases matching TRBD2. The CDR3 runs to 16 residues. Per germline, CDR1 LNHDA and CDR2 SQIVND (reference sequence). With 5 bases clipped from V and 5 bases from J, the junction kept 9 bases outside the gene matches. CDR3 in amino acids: CASSQTGTSVNNEQFF. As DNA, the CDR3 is TGTGCCAGTAGTCAGACCGGGACTAGCGTTAACAATGAGCAGTTCTTC.

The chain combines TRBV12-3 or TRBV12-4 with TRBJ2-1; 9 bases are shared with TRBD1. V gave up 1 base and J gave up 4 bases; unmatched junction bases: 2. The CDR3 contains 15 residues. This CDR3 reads CASSLVGTGYNEQFF. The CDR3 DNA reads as TGTGCCAGCAGTTTAGTGGGGACAGGGTACAATGAGCAGTTCTTC.

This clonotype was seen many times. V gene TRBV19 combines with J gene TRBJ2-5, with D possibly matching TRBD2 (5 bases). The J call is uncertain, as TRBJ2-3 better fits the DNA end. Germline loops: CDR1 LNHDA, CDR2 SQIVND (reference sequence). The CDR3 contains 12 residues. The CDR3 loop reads CASSVEGGTQYF. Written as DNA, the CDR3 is TGTGCCAGCAGCGTAGAGGGCGGGACGCAGTATTTT.

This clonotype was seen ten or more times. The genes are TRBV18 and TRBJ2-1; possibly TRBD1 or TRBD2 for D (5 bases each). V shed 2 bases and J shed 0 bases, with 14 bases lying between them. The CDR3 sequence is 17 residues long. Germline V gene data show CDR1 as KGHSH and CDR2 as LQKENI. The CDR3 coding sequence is TGTGCCAGCTCACCATTCGGGACGGGGAGCTCCTACAATGAGCAGTTCTTC. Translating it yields CASSPFGTGSSYNEQFF.

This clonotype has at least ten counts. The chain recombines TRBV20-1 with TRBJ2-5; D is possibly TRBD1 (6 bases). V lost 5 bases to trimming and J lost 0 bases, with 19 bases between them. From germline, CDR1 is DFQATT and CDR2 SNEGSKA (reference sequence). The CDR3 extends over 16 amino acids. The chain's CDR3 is CSALGWTVMYQETQYF. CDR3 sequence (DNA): TGCAGTGCTCTGGGGTGGACAGTCATGTACCAAGAGACCCAGTACTTC.